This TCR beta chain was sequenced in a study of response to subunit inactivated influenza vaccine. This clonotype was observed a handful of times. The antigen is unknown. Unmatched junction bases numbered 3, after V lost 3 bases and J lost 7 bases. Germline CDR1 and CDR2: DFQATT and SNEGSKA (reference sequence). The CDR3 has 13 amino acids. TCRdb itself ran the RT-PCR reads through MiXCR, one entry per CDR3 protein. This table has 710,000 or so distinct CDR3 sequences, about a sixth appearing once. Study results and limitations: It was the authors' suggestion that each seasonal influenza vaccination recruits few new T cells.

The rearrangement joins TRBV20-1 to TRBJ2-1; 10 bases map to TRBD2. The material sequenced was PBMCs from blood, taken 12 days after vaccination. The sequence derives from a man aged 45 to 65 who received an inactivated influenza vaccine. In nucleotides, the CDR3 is TGCAGTGCTAGGGCTAGCGGGAGAAATGAGCAGTTCTTC. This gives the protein CSARASGRNEQFF.